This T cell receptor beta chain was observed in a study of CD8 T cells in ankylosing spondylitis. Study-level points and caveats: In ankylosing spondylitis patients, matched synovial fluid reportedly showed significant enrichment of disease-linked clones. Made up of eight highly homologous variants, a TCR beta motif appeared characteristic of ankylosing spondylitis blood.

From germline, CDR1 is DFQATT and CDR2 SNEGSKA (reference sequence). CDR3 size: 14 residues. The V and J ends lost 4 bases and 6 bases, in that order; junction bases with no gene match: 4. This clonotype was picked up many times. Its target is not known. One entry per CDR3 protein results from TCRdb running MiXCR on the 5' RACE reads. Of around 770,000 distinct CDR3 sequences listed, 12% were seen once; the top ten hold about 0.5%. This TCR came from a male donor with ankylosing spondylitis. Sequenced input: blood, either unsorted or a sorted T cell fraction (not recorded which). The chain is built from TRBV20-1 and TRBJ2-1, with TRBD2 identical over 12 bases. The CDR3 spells CSATGLAGLNEQFF. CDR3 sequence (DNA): TGCAGTGCTACCGGACTAGCGGGACTCAATGAGCAGTTCTTC.